Reported below is one T cell receptor beta chain. Its cognate antigen is unknown. The CDR3 has 13 residues. Germline V gives CDR1 SGDLS, CDR2 YYNGEE. V dropped 4 bases and J dropped 7 bases, with 14 bases sitting between them. The data were taken from a study of cytomegalovirus exposure and HLA in healthy donors. Across the study: In an earlier analysis, 90 million to 130 million unique TCR beta sequences were found from some 170 million T cells.

The study's findings and limits: The classifier reportedly diagnosed cytomegalovirus status with high sensitivity and specificity.

PCR employed 60 Vbeta and 13 Jbeta primers. Only in-frame clones appear in the TCRdb table, and some are missing; sequencing was by immunoSEQ multiplex PCR. The sample includes roughly 110,000 clones, about three quarters of them seen just once. The source material was PBMCs. The clonotype comes from a boy younger than 18 in good health and CMV-seronegative. The rearrangement links TRBV9 to TRBJ1-1; perhaps TRBD1 as D (5 bases). The DNA for the CDR3 is TGTGCCAGCAGCCCCCTTCGACAGTTTGAAGCTTTCTTT. Translating it yields CASSPLRQFEAFF.